Each of the 24 T cell receptor beta chains below was sequenced from the same sample in a study of human T cells and chemical hapten exposure. Time point denoted: patch test 3, about 24 weeks after DPC sensitization. This sample's treatment: therapeutic diphenylcyclopropenone sensitization with weekly scalp DPC. TCRdb re-derived calls from the RACE reads in MiXCR, one entry per CDR3 protein. The profile shows more than 80,000 distinct CDR3 sequences, about a tenth of them singletons. This material consisted of whole blood, taken in connection with sensitization to the hapten diphenylcyclopropenone (DPC). Every receptor here comes from a woman between 45 and 60 years old with alopecia areata. Some clones in this sample may be carry-over from other donors' samples.

This clonotype was counted ten times or more. The V and J genes are TRBV12-3 or TRBV12-4 and TRBJ2-7; D may be TRBD1 (6 bases). The CDR3 sequence is 15 residues long. Trimming took 5 bases from V and 0 from J, leaving 14 bases between them. The CDR3 sequence: CASSPGALSSYEQYF. The DNA of the CDR3 is TGTGCCAGCAGTCCAGGGGCCCTCAGCTCCTACGAGCAGTACTTC.

This clonotype was recorded at least ten times. V usage is TRBV5-5 and J usage is TRBJ2-2; the match to TRBD2 covers 11 bases. This CDR3 has 16 residues. Trimming removed 1 base from V and 3 bases from J; junction bases left unmatched: 2. The germline CDR1 and CDR2 sequences are SGHKS and YYEKEE (reference sequence). CDR3 amino acids: CASSLLAGGDTGELFF. CDR3 nucleotides: TGTGCCAGCAGCTTGTTAGCGGGAGGGGACACCGGGGAGCTGTTTTTT.

In its sample, this clonotype was seen many times. The rearrangement links TRBV20-1 to TRBJ1-5; D unclear. The CDR3 runs 14 residues. Trimming stripped 0 bases from V and 5 bases from J, with 11 bases between. Germline V gene lookup returns CDR1 DFQATT and CDR2 SNEGSKA (reference sequence). For the CDR3, the DNA is TGCAGTGCTAGAGAAGAGTGGCCCGATCAGCCCCAGCATTTT. Translating gives CSAREEWPDQPQHF.

This chain connects TRBV12-3 or TRBV12-4 to TRBJ2-1; D gene ambiguous. V gave up 4 bases and J gave up 3 bases, with 4 bases separating them. This CDR3 has 12 amino acids. The CDR3 loop reads CASSSYYNEQFF. The CDR3, as DNA: TGTGCCAGCAGTTCCTACTACAATGAGCAGTTCTTC.

This clonotype was observed a handful of times. In nucleotides, the CDR3 is TGCAGCGTTCTATCCCCGGACAGGGCCTACGAGCAGTACTTC. Its protein product is CSVLSPDRAYEQYF. The rearrangement links TRBV29-1 to TRBJ2-7; 8 bases fit TRBD1. V lost 5 bases and J lost 2; bases outside the gene matches: 8. The CDR3 runs to 14 residues. Looked up from germline, CDR1 is SQVTM and CDR2 is ANQGSEA.

The rearrangement uses TRBV7-9 and TRBJ1-4; D unresolved. Germline V gene lookup returns CDR1 SEHNR and CDR2 FQNEAQ (reference sequence). V shed 2 bases and J shed 2 bases, with 6 bases lying between them. The CDR3 has 14 amino acids. CDR3 sequence (DNA): TGTGCCAGCAGCTTAAGTCGGACTAATGAAAAACTGTTTTTT. Protein: CASSLSRTNEKLFF.

This clonotype has ten or more counts. This chain joins TRBV6-4 and TRBJ1-1; D gene ambiguous. Germline V lookup: CDR1 MRHNA, CDR2 SNTAGT. The CDR3 consists of 12 residues. Trimming pared 2 bases from V and 3 bases from J, leaving 4 bases between. The CDR3 nucleotides read TGTGCCAGCAGTGACAGGGACACTGAAGCTTTCTTT. Protein sequence: CASSDRDTEAFF.

This clonotype came up many times. The chain recombines TRBV18 with TRBJ1-5; no definite D call. V lost 3 bases and J 9 bases, leaving 18 bases between the germline ends. Germline V gene lookup returns CDR1 KGHSH and CDR2 LQKENI. The CDR3 loop spans 15 amino acids. The CDR3 loop reads CASSPNPKSLGPQHF. CDR3 nucleotide sequence: TGTGCCAGCTCACCCAACCCCAAGAGCCTGGGGCCCCAGCATTTT.

This clonotype was seen at least ten times. The rearrangement links TRBV6-4 to TRBJ1-1; no clear D. Trimming removed 5 bases at V and 3 bases at J, with 10 bases between. CDR3 size: 13 residues. The V gene's germline CDR1 is MRHNA and CDR2 SNTAGT. This CDR3 reads CASSRASYTEAFF. CDR3 bases: TGTGCCAGCAGTCGGGCGTCGTACACTGAAGCTTTCTTT.

This clonotype was seen only a few times. The J gene is TRBJ2-5, the V gene TRBV3-1; D possibly corresponds to TRBD2 (7 bases). The V gene's germline CDR1 is LGHDT and CDR2 YNNKEL (reference sequence). This CDR3 region has 20 residues. The V end lost 1 base, the J end lost 4 bases, and 28 bases lay between the germline ends. CDR3 in DNA: TGTGCCAGCAGCCAAGCTTCAGGGGTGGCTAGCGGACACCTCCGAGAGACCCAGTACTTC. Translating it yields CASSQASGVASGHLRETQYF.

The sample holds a few counts of this clonotype. V is TRBV7-2 and J is TRBJ1-1; D not certain. V dropped 3 bases and J dropped 4 bases, with 12 bases sitting between them. Germline lookup yields CDR1 SGHTA and CDR2 FQGNSA. The CDR3 has 14 amino acids. This CDR3 is CASSLASRVTEAFF. The CDR3, as DNA: TGTGCCAGCAGCTTGGCCAGCCGTGTCACTGAAGCTTTCTTT.

A few counts support this clonotype. The V call is TRBV28, the J call TRBJ2-7; D perhaps matches TRBD2 (5 bases). The CDR3 spans 16 residues. V was shortened by 2 bases and J by 2 bases, with 16 bases between the two germline ends. CDR1 is MDHEN and CDR2 is SYDVKM in the germline V gene. DNA for the CDR3: TGTGCCAGCAGTTTAAGCGGCGGTGCGAGACCCTACGAGCAGTACTTC. Protein product: CASSLSGGARPYEQYF.

This clonotype was seen at least ten times. The rearrangement links TRBV5-1 to TRBJ2-6, with D unclear. The length of the CDR3 is 14 residues. Germline CDR1 SGHRS, CDR2 YFSETQ. The V and J ends lost 4 bases and 2 bases respectively, with 7 bases between them. CDR3 in DNA: TGCGCCAGCAGCAAGGAAGCTGGGGCCAACGTCCTGACTTTC. Its translation: CASSKEAGANVLTF.

This clonotype was observed at least ten times. V gene TRBV19 combines with J gene TRBJ2-3; TRBD1 matches 8 bases. V shed 8 bases and J 12 bases; nucleotides not matched to a gene: 10. This CDR3 is 12 amino acids long. Germline CDR1 LNHDA, CDR2 SQIVND (reference sequence). The CDR3 loop reads CASGQGALPQYF. The CDR3 DNA follows: TGTGCCAGTGGGCAGGGGGCGCTTCCACAGTATTTT.

Ten or more counts support this clonotype. The V and J genes are TRBV7-8 and TRBJ1-4, with D possibly matching TRBD1 (6 bases). The germline V gene has CDR1 SGHVS and CDR2 FQNEAQ. The CDR3 is 16 amino acids. Trimming shortened V by 4 bases and J by 6 bases, and 18 bases separated the two germline ends. The CDR3 sequence is CASSSDHREPHEKLFF. In DNA, the CDR3 is TGTGCCAGCAGCTCCGATCACAGGGAGCCTCATGAAAAACTGTTTTTT. Full variable domain (rest looked up from reference TRBV7-8 and TRBJ1-4): GAGVSQSPRYKVAKRGQDVALRCDPISGHVSLFWYQQALGQGPEFLTYFQNEAQLDKSGLPSDRFFAERPEGSVSTLKIQRTQQEDSAVYLCASSSDHREPHEKLFFGSGTQLSVL.

This clonotype came up a few times. The chain has TRBV7-3 and TRBJ2-1; D not certain. The CDR3 covers 15 residues. V was cut by 2 bases and J by 2 bases, with 10 bases left in between. CDR1 is SGHTA and CDR2 is FQGTGA in the germline V gene. The CDR3 spells CASSLYLAPYNEQFF. CDR3 nucleotide sequence: TGTGCCAGCAGCTTATATCTTGCACCCTACAATGAGCAGTTCTTC.

This clonotype has a count of ten or more. The chain joins TRBV15 to TRBJ2-1; tentative D call: TRBD1 (5 bases). The CDR3 consists of 14 residues. The V and J ends lost 0 bases and 8 bases respectively, with 11 bases between them. Germline V gene lookup returns CDR1 LNHNV and CDR2 YYDKDF (reference sequence). Here the CDR3 DNA reads TGTGCCACCAGCAGAGATGTGGGGCAGGATGAGCAGTTCTTC. Protein sequence: CATSRDVGQDEQFF.

This chain uses TRBV5-1 with TRBJ2-6; maybe TRBD1 (6 bases). V dropped 4 bases and J dropped 1 base, with 9 bases sitting between them. Germline CDR1 is SGHRS and CDR2 is YFSETQ. The CDR3 has 15 amino acids. CDR3 DNA: TGCGCCAGCAGCCGCGGACAGTCTGGGGCCAACGTCCTGACTTTC. Protein: CASSRGQSGANVLTF.

The CDR3 sequence is CAWSKAGEKIEQFF. The CDR3 coding sequence is TGTGCCTGGAGTAAGGCGGGAGAAAAAATTGAGCAGTTCTTC. The chain has TRBV30 and TRBJ2-1, with TRBD2 matching over 7 bases. Germline CDR1 is GTSNPN and CDR2 is SVGIG (reference sequence). CDR3 length equals 14 residues. The ends lost 2 bases at V and 9 bases at J; junction bases unmatched: 10.

This clonotype was picked up many times. This rearrangement joins TRBV6-6 to TRBJ2-1; tentatively, D is TRBD1 (6 bases). Germline CDR1 is MNHNY and CDR2 is SVGAGI (reference sequence). V gave up 2 bases and J gave up 7 bases, with 18 bases separating them. The length of the CDR3 is 16 residues. The CDR3: CASSYTDSFTGNEQFF. DNA of the CDR3: TGTGCCAGCAGTTACACGGACAGCTTTACGGGGAATGAGCAGTTCTTC.

The chain uses TRBV6-1 and TRBJ1-2; TRBD1 might be the D (5 bases). Germline CDR1 is MNHNS and CDR2 is SASEGT. The CDR3 length is 15 residues. V was clipped by 1 base and J by 0 bases, with 9 bases between them. The DNA for the CDR3 is TGTGCCAGCAGTGAAGGACAGCCCTCTAACTATGGCTACACCTTC. Amino acid sequence: CASSEGQPSNYGYTF.

This clonotype was counted many times. V usage is TRBV24-1 and J usage is TRBJ2-1, with D possibly matching TRBD2 (6 bases). Germline V gene lookup returns CDR1 KGHDR and CDR2 SFDVKD. V was trimmed by 4 bases and J by 12 bases, leaving 15 bases between them. The CDR3 loop spans 13 amino acids. The CDR3 here is CATSERASVGQFF. The CDR3 bases are TGTGCCACCAGTGAGCGAGCTAGCGTCGGGCAGTTCTTC.

V gene TRBV6-4 combines with J gene TRBJ2-3; D uncertain. V was clipped by 7 bases and J by 9 bases, with 14 bases between them. Per germline, CDR1 MRHNA and CDR2 SNTAGT. This CDR3 is built from 12 residues. CDR3 bases: TGTGCCAGCATGGGCCGGATAGGGACGCAGTATTTT. Protein: CASMGRIGTQYF.

This clonotype was recorded at least ten times. V usage is TRBV13 and J usage is TRBJ1-6, with D maybe TRBD1 (5 bases). Deletions cut 3 bases from V and 5 bases from J, with 8 bases between. Germline V gene data show CDR1 as PRHDT and CDR2 as FYEKMQ (reference sequence). This CDR3 has 14 residues. CDR3 region: CASSFGGDNSPLHF. CDR3 bases: TGTGCCAGCAGCTTCGGGGGGGATAATTCACCCCTCCACTTT.